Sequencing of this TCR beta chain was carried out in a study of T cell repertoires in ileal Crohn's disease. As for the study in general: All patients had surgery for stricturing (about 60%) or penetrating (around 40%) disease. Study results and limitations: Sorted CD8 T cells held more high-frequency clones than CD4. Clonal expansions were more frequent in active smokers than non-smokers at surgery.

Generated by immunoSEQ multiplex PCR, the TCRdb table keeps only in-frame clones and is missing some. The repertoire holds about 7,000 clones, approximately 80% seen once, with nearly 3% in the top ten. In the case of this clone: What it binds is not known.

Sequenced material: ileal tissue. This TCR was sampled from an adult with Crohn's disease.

The CDR3 spells CASSQQVNTEAFF. The CDR3 DNA reads TGTGCCAGCTCGCAACAGGTGAACACTGAAGCTTTCTTT. The chain is built from TRBV18 and TRBJ1-1; tentative D call: TRBD1 (5 bases). CDR1 is KGHSH and CDR2 is LQKENI in the germline V gene. This CDR3 is 13 amino acids long. V was shortened by 6 bases and J by 0 bases, with 8 bases between the two germline ends.